This T cell receptor (beta chain) was sequenced in a study of Ad26.COV2.S vaccination and SARS-CoV-2 variants. At the level of the study: Administration of Ad26.COV2.S was intramuscular, either once or twice 56 days apart.

Treatment of the sample: some 20 received Ad26.COV2.S at low or high dose, single or two shots; five or six received placebo; per-sample allocation not given. Each sample was drawn 63 days after the first injection (of vaccine or placebo). Study-level points and caveats: Whether participants received vaccine or placebo, their non-spike TCR breadth was similar.

V shed 1 base and J 6 bases; nucleotides not matched to a gene: 1. Germline V lookup: CDR1 SEHNR, CDR2 FQNEAQ (reference sequence). CDR3 size: 13 residues. Remarks on this clone: Its matching antigen is unknown.

Only in-frame clones appear in the TCRdb table, and some are missing; sequencing was by immunoSEQ multiplex PCR. The data hold around 240,000 clones, with approximately 90% observed a single time. The source of this sequence is a person aged 18 to 65 who received the Ad26.COV2.S COVID-19 vaccine or a placebo. V and J are TRBV7-9 and TRBJ2-7, with TRBD2 matching over 9 bases. The input for sequencing was peripheral blood, taken in a trial of Ad26.COV2.S vaccine versus placebo. In DNA form, the CDR3 reads TGTGCCAGCAGCTTAGTACTAGCGGGCGAGCAGTACTTC. It is translated as CASSLVLAGEQYF.